The T cell receptor (beta chain) described here comes from a study of Ad26.COV2.S vaccination and SARS-CoV-2 variants. Study-level background: Dosing was one shot or two shots 56 days apart.

This CDR3 is 16 amino acids long. CDR1 SGHNT and CDR2 YYREEE come from the germline V gene (reference sequence). V lost 4 bases and J 5 bases, leaving 16 bases between the germline ends. As for treatment: around 19 received Ad26.COV2.S at low or high dose, single or two shots; several received placebo; per-sample allocation not given. Collection of the samples took place on day 63 after the first injection of vaccine or placebo. The administered vaccine (an Ad26 vector) expressed Wuhan-strain SARS-CoV-2 spike. The method was immunoSEQ multiplex PCR; TCRdb's version includes in-frame clones alone and lacks a portion of them. This sample carries over 400,000 clones, about 90% of them seen once, and the ten largest clones take over 1.5%.

The specimen comprised peripheral blood, sampled in a trial of Ad26.COV2.S vaccine versus placebo. This TCR derives from a person aged 18-65 years who received the Ad26.COV2.S COVID-19 vaccine or a placebo. This sequence joins TRBV5-4 and TRBJ1-6; D is unresolved. CDR3: CASSDYRGYHNSPLHF. CDR3 DNA: TGTGCCAGCAGCGACTATCGCGGCTACCATAATTCACCCCTCCACTTT.